What follows are 2 T cell receptor beta chains derived from one specimen sequenced in a study of blood T cell repertoires in COVID-19 (dated by TCRdb to about 2020). The protocol used for the library was the immunoSEQ multiplex PCR assay. TCRdb retrieved this table from immuneACCESS and kept in-frame rearrangements only. Not all clones are present; in checked studies, unresolved V genes account for under half, and no reason is known for the remainder. For this sample there are 99,000 or so clones; over 75% appear just once. Of the sample, 5% to 6.5% falls within the top ten clones. Sequencing was done on a sample of peripheral blood. The receptors were gathered from a human donor in a cohort sampled during active COVID-19.

Turning to this clone: Mismatch with germline at one junction end may stem from a read error. The V call is TRBV7-7, the J call TRBJ2-5, with 10 bases matching TRBD2. This CDR3 comprises 14 residues. Germline assignment: CDR1 SSHAT and CDR2 FNYEAQ (reference sequence). The CDR3 nucleotides read TGTGCTAGCAGCTTAGCGGGACTAGCGGAGACCCAGTACTTC. Its translation: CASSLAGLAETQYF.

Only one count was recorded for this clone. V usage is TRBV6-5 and J usage is TRBJ2-3; 7 nucleotides align to TRBD1. This CDR3 has 15 residues. Trimming cost V 8 bases and J 4 bases; bases outside gene matches: 12. Germline values: CDR1 MNHEY, CDR2 SVGAGI. CDR3 nucleotide sequence: TGTGCCAGCGGGAGAGGGGGCACGGGGTCAGATACGCAGTATTTT. Translated: CASGRGGTGSDTQYF.